This T cell receptor (beta chain) was documented in a study of shared clonotypes between healthy human individuals. On the study more broadly: The composition of the donors was a couple of women and three men aged 18 to 49.

Study findings and constraints: In the sorted subsets, rarefaction showed sequencing was incomplete despite large depth. Memory subsets had estimated richness that was generally smaller than that of naive subsets.

Method: immunoSEQ multiplex PCR; TCRdb's copy keeps in-frame clones and lacks some. This table holds around 1.9 million clones, more than 85% found once. The germline V gene encodes CDR1 SGDLS and CDR2 YYNGEE. Trimming at V came to 4 bases and at J to 8 bases, leaving 4 bases not matched to a gene. The CDR3 consists of 13 residues. As to this clone: Antigen: not known.

The naive CD8 subset, CD45RO-negative cells positively selected for CCR7, excluded terminally differentiated effector memory CD45RA+ cells. Caucasian adults residing in Nashville, Tennessee made up all the donors. The TCR was taken from a man younger than 35 in good health. Some clones in this sample may be carry-over from other donors' samples. This chain links TRBV9 with TRBJ2-1, with 9 nucleotides matching TRBD2. Material: naive CD8+ T cells from PBMCs. CDR3 sequence: CASSRGGADEQFF. CDR3 DNA sequence: TGTGCCAGCAGCCGCGGGGGGGCAGATGAGCAGTTCTTC.